This T cell receptor beta chain originates from a study of blood T cells in healthy people across ages (dated by TCRdb to between 2015 and 2016). In the study overall: Template switching captured roughly one uniquely barcoded TCR beta cDNA molecule per two T cells in model experiments. Age-related changes in TCR beta repertoire diversity were measured in the study by deep sequencing normalized with unique cDNA molecular identifiers. Donors were grouped into four age groups: young (average approximately 16 years), middle-aged (roughly 40), aged (roughly 67) and long-lived (about 82). To avoid experimental bias, donors of different ages were randomly spread across the sequencing lanes. For two donors (one aged 18 to 30 and one aged 80 or older), the study analyzed two additional independent replicas of 1 million unique cDNA reads from the same blood draw.

Receptor libraries were prepared by 5' RACE. TCRdb lists the instrument as Illumina HiSeq 2500. A second PCR of about 7 to 12 cycles was run with a J-beta primer mix and a sample-barcoded 5' primer. Each TCR beta cDNA molecule received a unique molecular identifier from a template-switch 5' adaptor carrying 12 random nucleotides. Each sample yielded at least 3 million CDR3-containing paired-end reads. The Mint cDNA synthesis kit, primed by a TRBC-specific oligonucleotide, was used to synthesize first-strand cDNA from all RNA. Following uracil-DNA glycosylase treatment, all cDNA underwent a first 18-cycle PCR with the universal primers M1SS and BC2_uni_R. The study's own analysis went as follows. Each sample was normalized by randomly selecting 1 million high-quality reads, each carrying a distinct molecular identifier. Reads with shared molecular identifiers were discarded instead of being binned into consensus sequences. MiTCR, run with a Q25 quality threshold and the strictest error-elimination algorithm, handled CDR3 identification, clonotype clustering and error correction. A nonparametric unseen species model using Euler transformation provided a lower-bound estimate of total TCR beta diversity. Using fastp trimming at Q25 and MiXCR clonotype assembly, TCRdb reanalyzed the public sequencing data and kept in-frame beta chains. CDR3 protein duplicates are merged, each entry listing the most common genes and DNA. The V and J calls, along with clone size, are taken from TCRdb and not from the paper's own processing. This sample lists approximately 1,000,000 distinct CDR3 sequences; 45% were detected once. Approximately 19% of the sample comes from the top ten.

The germline V gene sets CDR1 to SGHNT and CDR2 to YENEEA. Cut back by 7 bases and 0 bases, the V and J ends lie 20 bases apart. Including cysteine and phenylalanine, the CDR3 has 17 amino acids. Only the CDR3 DNA stays, 51 bases, in frame from base 1. This clonotype has only a few counts. Its antigen target is currently unknown. Per-base quality was not reported, and no clone a single base away is much larger than it. The 35 to 40 donors, aged roughly 6 to 100 years, were systemically healthy Caucasian individuals from Russia. Ten milliliters of peripheral blood were drawn from each donor into EDTA-treated Vacutainer tubes. PBMCs were isolated by Ficoll-Paque density-gradient centrifugation, with at least 6 million obtained per sample. Trizol reagent was used to extract total RNA from the PBMCs, yielding at least 5.5 micrograms per sample. For every donor, an aliquot of PBMCs went through flow cytometry to measure the percentages of naive CD45RAhigh/CD27high T cells.

On the study overall, not on this receptor specifically: The long-lived group showed more naive CD4+ T cells, fewer expanded clones and increased TCR diversity than the aged group, suggesting age selection. A strong correlation was found between observed TCR beta diversity and the percentage of naive T cells measured by flow cytometry. Donor CMV infection status was unknown, potentially confounding age-related changes in expanded clonotypes. As age increased, observed TCR beta diversity per million T cells dropped in a roughly linear way, and a significant reduction was already evident by age 40. Estimates of total diversity based on one million sequenced T cells were regarded as lower bounds and as underestimates. Bulk unsorted PBMC profiling prevented conclusive comparison of naive and antigen-experienced compartments.

This sequence was found in a woman aged 55-70 years in good health. The sample was blood. The sequence links TRBV11-3 to TRBJ2-3; the D segment could be TRBD2, given 5 matching bases. At the DNA level, the sequence is TGTGCCAGCACCCTGATGAAGAGGGAGCCTAGCACAGATACGCAGTATTTT. It translates as CASTLMKREPSTDTQYF. This CDR3, with the reference TRBV11-3 and TRBJ2-3 proteins standing in past its ends, gives the full variable domain EAGVVQSPRYKIIEKKQPVAFWCNPISGHNTLYWYLQNLGQGPELLIRYENEEAVDDSQLPKDRFSAERLKGVDSTLKIQPAELGDSAVYLCASTLMKREPSTDTQYFGPGTRLTVL.